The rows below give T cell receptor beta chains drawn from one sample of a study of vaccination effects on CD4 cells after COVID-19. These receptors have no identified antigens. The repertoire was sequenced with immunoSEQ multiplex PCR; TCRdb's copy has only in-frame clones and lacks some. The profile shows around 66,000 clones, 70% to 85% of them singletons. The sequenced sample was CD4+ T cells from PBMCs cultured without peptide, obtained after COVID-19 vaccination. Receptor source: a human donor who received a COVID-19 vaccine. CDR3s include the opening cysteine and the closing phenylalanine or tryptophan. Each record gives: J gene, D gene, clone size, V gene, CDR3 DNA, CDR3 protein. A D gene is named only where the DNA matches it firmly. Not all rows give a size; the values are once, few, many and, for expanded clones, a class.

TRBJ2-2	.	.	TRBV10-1	TGCGCCAGCAGTGAGTTTGGTGGACCCATAGTTACCGGGGAGCTGTTTTTT	CASSEFGGPIVTGELFF
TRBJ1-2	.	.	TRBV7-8	TGTGCCAGCAGCTTACAGGGAGTTGTCAACTATGGCTACACCTTC	CASSLQGVVNYGYTF
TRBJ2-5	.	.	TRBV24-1	TGTGCCACCAGTGATCCCAGGACTACGGGCGAGACCCAGTACTTC	CATSDPRTTGETQYF
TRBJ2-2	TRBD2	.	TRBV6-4	TGTGCCAGCAGTGCCGACGGACTAGCGGGGGGCCCCGGGGAGCTGTTTTTT	CASSADGLAGGPGELFF
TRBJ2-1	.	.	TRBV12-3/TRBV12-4	TGTGCCAGCAGCCTGGGTTACAATGAGCAGTTCTTC	CASSLGYNEQFF
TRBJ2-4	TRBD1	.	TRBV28	TGTGCCAGCACTCTACACAAGGGGGCGCAAGGTTACGCCAAAAACATTCAGTACTTC	CASTLHKGAQGYAKNIQYF
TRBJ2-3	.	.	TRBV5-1	TGCGCCAGCAGCTTGACCGGCCAGGGCACAGATACGCAGTATTTT	CASSLTGQGTDTQYF
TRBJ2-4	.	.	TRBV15	TGTGCCACCAGCGGGGGCGGACTGACCAAAAACATTCAGTACTTC	CATSGGGLTKNIQYF
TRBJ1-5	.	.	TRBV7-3	TGTGCCAGCAGCACAAGTAATCAGCCCCAGCATTTT	CASSTSNQPQHF
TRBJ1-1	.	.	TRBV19	TGTGCCAGTAGCCGAGTAGGCGGGACGGCTTTCTTT	CASSRVGGTAFF
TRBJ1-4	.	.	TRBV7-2	TGTGCCAGCAGCCCAATAGGGGGGGGTGAAAAACTGTTTTTT	CASSPIGGGEKLFF
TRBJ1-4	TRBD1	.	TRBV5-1	TGCGCCAGCAGCTCCCTGGGACAGGGGAATGAAAAACTGTTTTTT	CASSSLGQGNEKLFF
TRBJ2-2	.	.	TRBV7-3	TGTGCCAGCAGCCCCGACAGAAACACCGGGGAGCTGTTTTTT	CASSPDRNTGELFF
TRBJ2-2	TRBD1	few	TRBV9	TGTGCCAGCAGCTACACCGGGACAGCGAACACCGGGGAGCTGTTTTTT	CASSYTGTANTGELFF